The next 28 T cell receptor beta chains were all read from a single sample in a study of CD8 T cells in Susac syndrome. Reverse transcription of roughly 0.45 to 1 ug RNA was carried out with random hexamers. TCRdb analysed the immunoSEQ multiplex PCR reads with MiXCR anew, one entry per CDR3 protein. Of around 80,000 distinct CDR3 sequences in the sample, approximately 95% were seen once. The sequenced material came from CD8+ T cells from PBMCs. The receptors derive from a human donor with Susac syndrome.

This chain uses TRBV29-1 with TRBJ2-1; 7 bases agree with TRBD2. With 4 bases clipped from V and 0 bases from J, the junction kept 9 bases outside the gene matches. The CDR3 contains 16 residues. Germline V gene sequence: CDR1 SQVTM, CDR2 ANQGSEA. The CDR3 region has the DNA TGCAGCGTTGTTTGGCCTAGCGGTCGCTCCTACAATGAGCAGTTCTTC. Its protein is CSVVWPSGRSYNEQFF.

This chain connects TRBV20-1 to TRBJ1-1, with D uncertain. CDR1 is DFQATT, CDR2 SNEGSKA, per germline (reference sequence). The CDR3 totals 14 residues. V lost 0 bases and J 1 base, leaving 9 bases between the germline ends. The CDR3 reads CSARERGQNTEAFF. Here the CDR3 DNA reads TGCAGTGCTAGAGAGAGAGGCCAGAACACTGAAGCTTTCTTT.

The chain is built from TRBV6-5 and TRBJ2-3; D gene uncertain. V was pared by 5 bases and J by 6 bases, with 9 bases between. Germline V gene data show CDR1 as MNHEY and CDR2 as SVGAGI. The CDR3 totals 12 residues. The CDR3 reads CASSPGYDTQYF. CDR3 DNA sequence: TGTGCCAGCAGTCCCGGGTACGATACGCAGTATTTT.

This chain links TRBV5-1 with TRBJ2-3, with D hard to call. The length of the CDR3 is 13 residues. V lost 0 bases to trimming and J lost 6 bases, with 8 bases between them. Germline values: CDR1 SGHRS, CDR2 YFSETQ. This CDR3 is CASSLEQGDTQYF. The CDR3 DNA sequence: TGCGCCAGCAGCTTGGAACAAGGGGATACGCAGTATTTT.

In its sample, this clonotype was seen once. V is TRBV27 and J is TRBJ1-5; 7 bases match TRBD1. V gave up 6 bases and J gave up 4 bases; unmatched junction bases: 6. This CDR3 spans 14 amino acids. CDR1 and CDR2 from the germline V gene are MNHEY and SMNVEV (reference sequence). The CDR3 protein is CASRLQGRNQPQHF. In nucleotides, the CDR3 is TGTGCCAGCAGGCTACAGGGGAGGAATCAGCCCCAGCATTTT.

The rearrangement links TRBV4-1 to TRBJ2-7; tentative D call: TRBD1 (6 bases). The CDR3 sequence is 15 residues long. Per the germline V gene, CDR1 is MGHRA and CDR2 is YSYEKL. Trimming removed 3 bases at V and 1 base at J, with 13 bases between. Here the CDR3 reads CASSHGDQGSYEQYF. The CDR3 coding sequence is TGCGCCAGCAGCCATGGCGACCAGGGGTCCTACGAGCAGTACTTC.

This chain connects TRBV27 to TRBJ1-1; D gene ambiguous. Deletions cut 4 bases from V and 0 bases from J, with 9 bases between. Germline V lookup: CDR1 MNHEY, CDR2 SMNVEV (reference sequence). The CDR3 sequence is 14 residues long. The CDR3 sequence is CASSSAQVNTEAFF. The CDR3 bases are TGTGCCAGCAGTTCGGCGCAGGTGAACACTGAAGCTTTCTTT.

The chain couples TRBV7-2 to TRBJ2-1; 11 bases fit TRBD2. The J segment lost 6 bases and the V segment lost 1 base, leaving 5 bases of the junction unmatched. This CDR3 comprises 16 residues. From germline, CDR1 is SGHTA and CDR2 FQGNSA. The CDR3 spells CASSLGLLAGVNEQFF. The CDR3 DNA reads TGTGCCAGCAGCTTAGGACTACTAGCGGGAGTCAATGAGCAGTTCTTC.

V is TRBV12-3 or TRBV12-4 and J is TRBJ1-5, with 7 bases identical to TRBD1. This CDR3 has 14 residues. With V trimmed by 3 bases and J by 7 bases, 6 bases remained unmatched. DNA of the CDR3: TGTGCCAGCAGTTTCCCAACAGGGGACCAGCCCCAGCATTTT. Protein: CASSFPTGDQPQHF.

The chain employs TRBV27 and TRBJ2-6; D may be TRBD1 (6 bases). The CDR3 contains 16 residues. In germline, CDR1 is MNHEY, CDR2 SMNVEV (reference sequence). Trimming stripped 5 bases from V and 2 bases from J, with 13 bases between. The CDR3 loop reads CASSATGTAGANVLTF. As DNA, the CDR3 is TGTGCCAGCAGTGCCACAGGGACGGCTGGGGCCAACGTCCTGACTTTC.

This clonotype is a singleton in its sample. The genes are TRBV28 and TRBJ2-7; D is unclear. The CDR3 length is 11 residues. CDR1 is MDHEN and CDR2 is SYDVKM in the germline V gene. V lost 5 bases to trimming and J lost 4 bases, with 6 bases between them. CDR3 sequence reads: CASSPEYEQYF. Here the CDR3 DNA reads TGTGCCAGCAGTCCTGAATACGAGCAGTACTTC.

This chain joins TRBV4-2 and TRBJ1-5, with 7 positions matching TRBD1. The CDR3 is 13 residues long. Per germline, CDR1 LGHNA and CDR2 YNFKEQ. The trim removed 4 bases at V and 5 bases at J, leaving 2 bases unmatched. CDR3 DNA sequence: TGTGCCAGCAGCCCAGGGGGATATCAGCCCCAGCATTTT. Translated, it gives CASSPGGYQPQHF.

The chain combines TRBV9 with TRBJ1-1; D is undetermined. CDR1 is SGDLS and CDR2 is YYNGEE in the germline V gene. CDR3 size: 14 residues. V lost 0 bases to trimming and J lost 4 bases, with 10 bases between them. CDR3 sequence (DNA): TGTGCCAGCAGCGTAGATCCTCTGGGCACTGAAGCTTTCTTT. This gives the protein CASSVDPLGTEAFF.

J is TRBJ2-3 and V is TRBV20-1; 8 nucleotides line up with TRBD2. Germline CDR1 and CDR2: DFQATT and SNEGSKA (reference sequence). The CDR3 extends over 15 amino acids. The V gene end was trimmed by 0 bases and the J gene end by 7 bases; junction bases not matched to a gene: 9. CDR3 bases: TGCAGTGCTAGAGACGGGGGGGCCCTCCGTAATACGCAGTATTTT. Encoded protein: CSARDGGALRNTQYF.

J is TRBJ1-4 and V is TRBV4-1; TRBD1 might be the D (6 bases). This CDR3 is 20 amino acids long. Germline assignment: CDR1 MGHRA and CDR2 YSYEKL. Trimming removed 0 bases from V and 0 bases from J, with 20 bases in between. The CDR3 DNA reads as TGCGCCAGCAGCCAAGATCACGGCCCAGGGGCGATCGCAACTAATGAAAAACTGTTTTTT. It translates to CASSQDHGPGAIATNEKLFF.

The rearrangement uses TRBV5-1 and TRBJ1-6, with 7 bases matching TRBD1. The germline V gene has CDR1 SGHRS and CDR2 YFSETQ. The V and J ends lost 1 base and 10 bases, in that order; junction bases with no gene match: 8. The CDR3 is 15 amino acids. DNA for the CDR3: TGCGCCAGCAGCTTGTTACAGGGGTCCGAATCACCCCTCCACTTT. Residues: CASSLLQGSESPLHF.

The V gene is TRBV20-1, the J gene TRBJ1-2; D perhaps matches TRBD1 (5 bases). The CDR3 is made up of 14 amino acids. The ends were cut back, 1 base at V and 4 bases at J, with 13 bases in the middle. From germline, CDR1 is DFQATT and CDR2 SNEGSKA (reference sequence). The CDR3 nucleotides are TGCAGTGCTAGAGGGGGCAGCACCATCTATGGCTACACCTTC. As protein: CSARGGSTIYGYTF.

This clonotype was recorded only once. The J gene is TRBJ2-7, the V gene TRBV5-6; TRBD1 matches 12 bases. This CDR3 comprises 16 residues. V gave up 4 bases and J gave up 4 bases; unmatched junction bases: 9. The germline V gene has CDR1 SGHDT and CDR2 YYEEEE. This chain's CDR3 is CASSRGTGGGSYEQYF. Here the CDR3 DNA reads TGTGCCAGCAGCCGGGGGACAGGGGGCGGATCGTACGAGCAGTACTTC.

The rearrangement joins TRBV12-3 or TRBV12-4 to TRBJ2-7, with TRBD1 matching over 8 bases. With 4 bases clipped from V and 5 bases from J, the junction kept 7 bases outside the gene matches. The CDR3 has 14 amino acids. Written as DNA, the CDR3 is TGTGCCAGCAGTTCGGACAGGGAGTTTGACGAGCAGTACTTC. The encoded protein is CASSSDREFDEQYF.

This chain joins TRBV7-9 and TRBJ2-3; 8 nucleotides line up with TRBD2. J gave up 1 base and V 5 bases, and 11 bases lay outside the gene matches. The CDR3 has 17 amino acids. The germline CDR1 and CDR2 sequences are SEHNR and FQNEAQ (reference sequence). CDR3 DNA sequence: TGTGCCAGCAGCCCACGGCCCGGGACTAGAGGCACAGATACGCAGTATTTT. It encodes CASSPRPGTRGTDTQYF.

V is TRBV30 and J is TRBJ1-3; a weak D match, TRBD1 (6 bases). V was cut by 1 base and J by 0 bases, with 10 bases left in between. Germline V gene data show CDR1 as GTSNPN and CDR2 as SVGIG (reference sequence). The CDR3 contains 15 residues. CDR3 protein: CAWSETGHSGNTIYF. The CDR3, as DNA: TGTGCCTGGAGTGAGACAGGACACTCTGGAAACACCATATATTTT. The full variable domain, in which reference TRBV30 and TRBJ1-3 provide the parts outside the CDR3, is SQTIHQWPATLVQPVGSPLSLECTVEGTSNPNLYWYRQAAGRGLQLLFYSVGIGQISSEVPQNLSASRPQDRQFILSSKKLLLSDSGFYLCAWSETGHSGNTIYFGEGSWLTVV.

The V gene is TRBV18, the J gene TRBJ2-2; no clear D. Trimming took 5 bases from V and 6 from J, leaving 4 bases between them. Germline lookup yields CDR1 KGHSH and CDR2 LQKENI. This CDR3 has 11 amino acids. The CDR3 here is CASSASGELFF. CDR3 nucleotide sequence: TGTGCCAGCTCAGCATCCGGGGAGCTGTTTTTT.

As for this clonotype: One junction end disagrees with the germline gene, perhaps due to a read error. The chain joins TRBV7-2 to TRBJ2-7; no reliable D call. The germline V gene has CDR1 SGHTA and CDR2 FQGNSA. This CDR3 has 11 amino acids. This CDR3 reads CASSVTYDQYF. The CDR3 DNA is TGTGCCAGCAGCGTCACCTACGATCAGTACTTC.

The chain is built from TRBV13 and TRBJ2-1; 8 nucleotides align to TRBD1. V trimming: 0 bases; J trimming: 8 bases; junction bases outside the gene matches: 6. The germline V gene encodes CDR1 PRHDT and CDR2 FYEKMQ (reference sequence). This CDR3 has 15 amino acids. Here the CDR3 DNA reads TGTGCCAGCAGCTTAGGGACAGGGGTGGACGATGAGCAGTTCTTC. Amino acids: CASSLGTGVDDEQFF.

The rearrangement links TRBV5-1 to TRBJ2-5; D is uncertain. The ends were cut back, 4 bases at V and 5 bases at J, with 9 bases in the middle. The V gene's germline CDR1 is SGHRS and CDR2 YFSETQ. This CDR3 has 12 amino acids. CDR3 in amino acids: CASSTGRETQYF. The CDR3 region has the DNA TGCGCCAGCAGCACTGGTCGGGAGACCCAGTACTTC.

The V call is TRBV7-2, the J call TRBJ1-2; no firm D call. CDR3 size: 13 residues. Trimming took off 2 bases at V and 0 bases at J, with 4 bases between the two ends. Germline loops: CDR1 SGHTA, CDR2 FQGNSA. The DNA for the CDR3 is TGTGCCAGCAGCTTAACAGCTAACTATGGCTACACCTTC. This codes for CASSLTANYGYTF.

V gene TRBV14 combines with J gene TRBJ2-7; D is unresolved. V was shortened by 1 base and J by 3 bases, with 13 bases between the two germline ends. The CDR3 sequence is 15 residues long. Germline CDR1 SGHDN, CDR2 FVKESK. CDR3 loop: CASSQGLGRVYEQYF. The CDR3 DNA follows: TGTGCCAGCAGCCAAGGTCTTGGAAGAGTCTACGAGCAGTACTTC. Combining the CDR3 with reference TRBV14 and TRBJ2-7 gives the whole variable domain EAGVTQFPSHSVIEKGQTVTLRCDPISGHDNLYWYRRVMGKEIKFLLHFVKESKQDESGMPNNRFLAERTGGTYSTLKVQPAELEDSGVYFCASSQGLGRVYEQYFGPGTRLTVT.

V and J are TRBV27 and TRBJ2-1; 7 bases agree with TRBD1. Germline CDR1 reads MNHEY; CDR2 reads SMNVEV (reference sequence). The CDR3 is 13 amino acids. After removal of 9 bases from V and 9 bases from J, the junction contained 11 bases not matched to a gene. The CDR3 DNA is TGTGCCAGTATTGACAGGGCCCACAGTGAGCAGTTCTTC. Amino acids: CASIDRAHSEQFF.